Given below is one TCR beta chain in context. The data belong to a study of beta chain features in type 1 diabetes. The V end lost 1 base, the J end lost 6 bases, and 15 bases lay between the germline ends. The CDR3 has 14 amino acids. Germline CDR1 reads GTSNPN; CDR2 reads SVGIG (reference sequence). Reverse transcribing all isolated RNA meant expressed TCRB transcripts were sequenced. Using immunoSEQ multiplex PCR, the repertoire was profiled, and TCRdb retains in-frame clones only, with some absent. Among a few hundred thousand clones listed, approximately 14% were seen once. The sequenced material came from naive CD4+ T cells from blood. This sequence was found in a man under 40 in good health. This chain links TRBV30 with TRBJ1-1; no definite D call. The CDR3 coding sequence is TGTGCCTGGAGTGGTTTTCGAGGTTTCGCTGAAGCTTTCTTT. Protein sequence: CAWSGFRGFAEAFF.